This TCR beta chain was sequenced during a study of regulatory T cells in long-lasting Graves disease. Points from the study as a whole: Only peripheral blood was studied, not thyroid tissue.

The table lists this clonotype with many counts. Its target is unknown. Time point reported: newly diagnosed GD, antithyroid drugs for less than 3 months. The TCR library used RNA extracted from PBMCs. Relying on iRepertoire HTBI primers and Arm-PCR of CDR3 regions, the team built TCR beta libraries. TCRdb called the multiplex PCR reads again in MiXCR, with one record for every CDR3 protein. This repertoire shows 440,000 or so distinct CDR3 sequences, less than 20% found once; its top ten account for about 10%. The CDR3 contains 16 residues. CDR1 and CDR2 from the germline V gene are MNHEY and SMNVEV (reference sequence). V lost 6 bases and J lost 6; bases outside the gene matches: 15. This sample also appeared in a second study, on T cells in Graves' hyperthyroidism and ophthalmopathy.

Sequenced here: peripheral blood mononuclear cells (PBMCs), sampled at new diagnosis, from a patient treated with antithyroid drugs. The chain combines TRBV27 with TRBJ1-2; the match to TRBD1 covers 8 bases. The receptor was isolated from a woman aged 30 to 39 with Graves disease. The CDR3, as DNA: TGTGCCAGCAGGCATAGGGTAGGACAGGGAGGAAATGGCTACACCTTC. This gives the protein CASRHRVGQGGNGYTF.